This T cell receptor beta chain was captured in a study of blood T cell repertoires in COVID-19 (dated by TCRdb to about 2020). About the study as a whole: Samples from collaborators originated in the United States, Italy and Spain and spanned both the acute and convalescent phases of COVID-19. The prospective study material was composed of cDNA or gDNA derived from T cells, B-cell-depleted T cells, or PBMCs. Sample metadata almost always included a de-identified subject ID, COVID-19 status, age in years and sex. Deeply sampled blood TCRbeta repertoires from subjects exposed to, actively infected with, or recovered from COVID-19 were included in the dataset. The samples were drawn from the first 160 participants of the ongoing ImmuneRACE study and from some 1,300 subjects provided by 6 global collaborators. The repertoires were released in a freely available public database intended as a resource for research on the immune response to SARS-CoV-2. Where HLA class I and class II types were available, the types were taken from metadata supplied by the sample provider, not from assay-based typing.

Collaborating institutions collected whole blood in K2EDTA tubes following their own protocols. Collaborator samples were shipped for TCRbeta analysis as frozen whole blood, isolated PBMCs, or DNA extracted from either sample type. The research as a whole found: The quantity of clinical and demographic metadata differed by source and by participant and was supplied without curation.

Comments on this clone: Its binding antigen is unknown. No per-base quality is available; no much larger clone lies one base away.

The immunoSEQ Assay, a bias-controlled multiplex PCR, was used to amplify TCRbeta CDR3 regions from genomic DNA. The paper's data handling went like this. Within the assay, amplification of reference gene primers was used to estimate how many nucleated cells each sample contained. Sequence reads were collapsed and filtered to measure the absolute abundance of every unique TCRbeta CDR3 rearrangement. Productive Simpson clonality was computed per sample as the square root of Simpson's diversity index over productive rearrangements. As stored in TCRdb, this immuneACCESS dataset retains in-frame rearrangements with V and J assigned. A fraction of the clones does not appear; measured against another copy, unresolved V genes explain less than half of the discrepancy, and the remainder lacks a known reason. The DNA gave D and trimming, while V, J and clone size come from that table. This sample comprises about 63,000 clones, 80% to 95% of them detected only once. Clones ranked in the top ten supply approximately 4.6% of the sample.

Including cysteine and phenylalanine, the CDR3 has 16 amino acids. Only the CDR3 DNA stays, 48 bases, in frame from base 1. Sequences KGHDR (CDR1) and SFDVKD (CDR2) are obtained from the germline V gene. V and J are trimmed by 2 bases and 3 bases, and the gene matches miss 4 bases of the junction. The chain links TRBV24-1 with TRBJ2-7; the central 12 bases match TRBD2. The receptor's source is a man aged 45-60 years with active COVID-19. The material sequenced was peripheral blood. The CDR3 loop reads CATSDSGLAGNYEQYF. The sequence in DNA is TGTGCCACCAGTGATTCGGGACTAGCGGGTAACTACGAGCAGTACTTC.